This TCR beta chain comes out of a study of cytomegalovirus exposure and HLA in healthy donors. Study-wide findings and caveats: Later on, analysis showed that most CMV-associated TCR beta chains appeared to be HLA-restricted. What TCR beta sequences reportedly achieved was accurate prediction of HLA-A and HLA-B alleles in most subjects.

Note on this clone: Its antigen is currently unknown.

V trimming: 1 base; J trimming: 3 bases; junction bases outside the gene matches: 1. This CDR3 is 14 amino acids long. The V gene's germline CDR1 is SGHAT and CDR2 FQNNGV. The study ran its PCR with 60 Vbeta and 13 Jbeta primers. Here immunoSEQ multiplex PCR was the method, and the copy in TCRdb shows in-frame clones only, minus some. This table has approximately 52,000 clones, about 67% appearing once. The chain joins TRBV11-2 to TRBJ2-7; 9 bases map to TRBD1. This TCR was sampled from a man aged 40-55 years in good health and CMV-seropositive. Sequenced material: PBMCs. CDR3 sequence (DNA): TGTGCCAGCAGCTTAGTGACAGGGGGCTACGAGCAGTACTTC. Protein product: CASSLVTGGYEQYF.